This T cell receptor (beta chain) was profiled in a study of cytomegalovirus exposure and HLA in healthy donors (dated by TCRdb to 2017 to 2019). Concerning the study at large: According to an earlier analysis of a few hundred of the donors, some 170 million T cells yielded over 100 million unique TCR beta sequences and 276 Gb of sequence data. Both class I and class II loci were covered by HLA typing, at four-digit resolution. Donor age, sex, ethnicity and CMV serostatus were compiled alongside the repertoire data. To decide whether each TCR beta V gene segment behaved as functional or pseudogenic, an earlier analysis of several hundred of the donors relied on high-throughput TCR beta sequencing. In addition to the first cohort of roughly 700 subjects, a separate validation cohort of over 90 different subjects was used. On average, about 240,000 unique TCR beta nucleotide sequences were sequenced per donor among 300 to 500 genotyped donors of the cohort, with around 19% of those sequences being non-productive. The study profiled the T cell repertoires of hundreds of subjects by immunosequencing and related them to cytomegalovirus serostatus. An early release that covered fewer than 750 HLA-typed donors contained around 300 gigabases of sequencing data and 80 million or so unique TCR sequences. In the later analysis, no new phenotypic data were used to find candidate immune exposures; instead, reliance was placed on TCR beta sequences and their occurrence across donors. The genetic ancestry cluster associated with self-reported Caucasian donors included roughly four fifths of the approximately 410 genotyped donors. The study aimed to test whether cataloging public T cell receptors could reveal signatures of past pathogen exposure. A later genetic analysis used genome-wide SNP genotypes for about 60% of the 666 donors, treating that subset as a discovery cohort. In a later analysis, previously published TCR beta repertoires from 500 to 750 donors were re-analyzed and high-resolution HLA genotyping was added so that TCR occurrence patterns could be studied. Several DR-DQ haplotypes were treated as single units for association and clustering because of strong linkage in the cohort. The study combined high-throughput TCR immunosequencing, statistical association of individual TCRs with disease status, and machine learning to predict cytomegalovirus infection status. Typing coverage differed by locus: A, B, C, DRB1 and DQB1 were typed in roughly 620-630 donors, DQA1 in about 510, DPA1 in approximately 610, and DPB1 in just under 490. All discovery cohort repertoires had been generated using a single sequencing platform. General conclusions and limits of the study: A further reported finding was that TCR beta sequences accurately predicted the HLA-A and HLA-B alleles for most subjects in the first cohort. The presence/absence analyses assumed that sequencing depth was roughly uniform across donors, and that assumption may not be true. A later analysis found that most CMV-associated TCR beta chains appeared HLA-restricted, with HLA associations seemingly driven largely by CMV exposure. In a later genetic analysis, fewer N-insertions in productive TCRs were reported among donors in an Asian-associated ancestry cluster than the roughly 710-donor mean. A later analysis associated about 16,000 TCR beta sequences with specific HLA alleles at a false discovery rate of 0.05. In a later analysis, HLA-associated TCR beta chains showed more clonal expansion and lower generation probabilities than non-associated chains that were equally common. The study listed 164 TCR beta chains as associated with cytomegalovirus. Most TCR sequences were seen in very few donors, while some public TCRs were found in many individuals. In a later analysis, the rate of TCR association differed among HLA loci, with DRB1 alleles having the most associated TCRs and HLA-C alleles having the fewest. Broadly in line with IMGT annotations, most TCR beta V segments showed up in productive rearrangements about 90% or about 30% of the time in an earlier analysis of several hundred of the donors. Linkage disequilibrium might explain the correlated functional status among segregating V segments, but an unknown experimental factor could not be excluded. V-gene and J-gene trimming of TCR beta chains was associated with a missense DCLRE1C variant in a later genetic analysis, and the association was replicated in an independent cohort. The authors suggested that the approach could potentially be extended to other disease states and immunological phenotypes. This cohort had only TCR beta chains sequenced, and the lack of alpha or paired-chain data limited which features could be detected. For the cohort, immune exposure information was limited to CMV serostatus. The sequencing pipeline was judged likely to have produced a cluster of highly shared sequence variants as a technical artifact. Because counts were too low, some 16 rarely observed V segments, including chromosome 9 orphons, were excluded from the earlier analysis of 587 of the donors. Strong co-occurrence of HLA alleles, especially DR and DQ, made assigning TCR associations to individual alleles difficult. A few of the identified cytomegalovirus-associated TCR beta chains were confirmed in vitro to be specific for cytomegalovirus antigens. In both the original and validation cohorts, the classifier was reported to diagnose cytomegalovirus status with high specificity and sensitivity. Because the 87-base-pair reads could not distinguish some IMGT-functional V segments, including TRBV6-2 and TRBV6-3, those segments were excluded. HLA typing was unavailable for some donors at each locus, so association tests used only the typed subset. A later analysis reported that several top co-occurrence clusters appeared linked to parvovirus B19, influenza, CMV and Epstein-Barr virus.

From cysteine to phenylalanine, the CDR3 is 15 amino acids long. Only the CDR3 portion is preserved as DNA: 45 bases, with reading frame beginning at the first base. Relative to germline, V is 0 bases shorter and J is 2 bases shorter, with 12 bases between their ends. As encoded in the germline V gene (reference sequence), CDR1 is SGHNT while CDR2 is YYREEE. Library preparation employed the immunoSEQ multiplex PCR assay. A mixture of 60 forward primers for TCR Vbeta segments and 13 reverse primers for TCR Jbeta segments was used in the multiplex PCR. The CDR3 region of rearranged TCR beta genes was amplified from genomic DNA with a multiplex PCR assay. The amplified TCR beta libraries were sequenced on the Illumina HiSeq System as 87-base-pair reads. The original methods were these. In a later analysis, 70 million to 95 million unique TCR beta chains were counted across the roughly 610 repertoires, and around 10 million of these chains were shared by at least two donors. To remove PCR and sequencing errors, raw reads were error-corrected and collapsed into unique sequences using a nearest-neighbor algorithm that merged closely related sequences. To assign V, D and J gene segments, CDR3 sequences were aligned to IMGT reference sequences. For a sequence to be retained, a match of at least six nucleotides to both a V gene segment and a J gene segment was required. Rearrangements were classified as productive when the CDR3 lacked stop codons and remained in frame with V and J, and all other rearrangements were classified as non-productive. Following IMGT convention, CDR3 was defined as the stretch from the second conserved V-encoded cysteine up to the conserved J-encoded phenylalanine. The earlier analysis of about 530 of the donors excluded any sequence lacking an unambiguous match to a single V gene segment. An earlier analysis of 500 to 600 of the donors classified V segments as functional when productive rearrangements were above 56.7% and as segregating when the standard deviation between donors was above 5%. A statistical classification framework was built to diagnose cytomegalovirus status from the catalog of TCR beta chain sequences. In a later analysis, V and J genes were assigned by comparing TCR nucleotide sequences against IMGT/GENE-DB human TR gene sequences. The TCRdist pipeline was used in a later analysis to assign CDR3 sequences and most-parsimonious VDJ recombination scenarios. In a later analysis, each TCR beta chain was defined by its CDR3 amino acid sequence together with its V-gene family, and reads lacking a unique V-gene family were excluded. To address suspected cross-contamination and a sequencing artifact, a later analysis removed some 620 highly shared, low-generation-probability nucleotide sequences. A later analysis calculated a clonal expansion index for each public chain from normalized within-repertoire ranks of inferred template counts. In a later analysis, generation probabilities were computed with a VDJ recombination model fitted to out-of-frame rearrangements, and the resulting probabilities were checked against IGoR. In a later analysis, hypergeometric tests were used to score TCR-TCR, TCR-HLA and TCR-CMV co-occurrence, with a repertoire-size bias correction applied to TCR pairs. False discovery rates were estimated in a later analysis by permuting HLA or CMV assignments 20 times. In a later analysis, co-occurring TCRs were grouped using DBSCAN, with TCRdist sequence similarity added in when clustering inside HLA-allele-positive subsets. For co-occurrence clustering, repertoires with fewer than 30,000 or more than 120,000 public chains were excluded, along with a handful of repertoires with anomalous nucleotide sharing. The table was pulled from immuneACCESS by TCRdb, which kept in-frame rearrangements only. Such tables lose some clones; where checked, under half of the loss comes from unresolved V genes, and the rest has no known cause. That table is the source of V, J and clone size, and D and trimming were worked out from the DNA. The table for this sample lists around 80,000 clones; more than 50% of them were counted only once. The leading ten clones occupy approximately 4% of the sample.

The cohort comprised hundreds of healthy bone marrow donors. All cohort members were sampled while nominally healthy, although unrecorded immune exposures were likely present. The donor tested CMV seropositive and was one of the 289 seropositive cohort members. Each donor provided a peripheral blood sample, and peripheral blood mononuclear cells were used for TCR beta sequencing. Genomic DNA was extracted from the blood cell samples with the Qiagen DNeasy Blood Extraction Kit. Worth noting for this clone: Its recognized antigen is unknown. No base qualities exist here, and no much larger clone lies one base off it.

The sequence was collected from a male donor in good health and CMV-seropositive. The source material was PBMCs. Rearrangement joined TRBV5-4 to TRBJ2-7; TRBD2 is possibly the D segment (6 matching bases). Read as DNA, the sequence is TGTGCCAGCAGCTTGGGCGCAGGACTAACCTACGAGCAGTACTTC. This gives the protein CASSLGAGLTYEQYF.